This T cell receptor (beta chain) was profiled in a study of T cell responses to AZD1222 COVID-19 vaccine. Findings and limits, study-wide: At baseline, just five to seven AZD1222 recipients tested seropositive. A reported finding is that nearly half of spike-specific TCRs target unmutated variant regions.

J lost 10 bases, V lost 3 bases, and 11 bases had no gene match. The CDR3 length is 16 residues. CDR1 LGHNA and CDR2 YSLEER come from the germline V gene. The table came from immunoSEQ multiplex PCR; TCRdb's copy has only in-frame clones and leaves some out. Of under 150,000 clones listed, around 80% were seen once; the top ten hold roughly a quarter. Regarding this clone: Its antigen remains unidentified.

The sequencing used peripheral blood, collected 28 days after the second AZD1222 dose. The clonotype was recovered from an adult who received the AZD1222 COVID-19 vaccine. The J gene is TRBJ1-4, the V gene TRBV4-3, with TRBD1 matching over 10 bases. The CDR3 sequence is CASSQGPGTGAAKLFF. The CDR3 DNA is TGCGCCAGCAGCCAGGGCCCCGGGACAGGGGCCGCAAAACTGTTTTTT.